This TCR beta chain was identified in a study of vaccination and CD4 T cells after COVID-19. About the research overall: Stimulation used overlapping spike peptides from SARS-CoV-2, HCoV-NL63, HCoV-OC43 and HCoV-229E.

Cultured CD4+ T cell DNA was sequenced using the Oncomine TCR Beta short-read assay. MiXCR, applied by TCRdb to the PCR reads, yields one record per CDR3 protein. The profile shows 20,000 to 25,000 distinct CDR3 sequences, around two fifths of them singletons. There are 13 residues in the CDR3. CDR1 and CDR2 (germline): SGHTA, FQGNSA. V lost 10 bases, J lost 6 bases, and 16 bases lay in between. Stated time point: late sampling 161 to 241 days after vaccination in a few convalescent patients. Treatment indicated: roughly 10-day PBMC culture with coronavirus spike peptide pools or control peptides (ViraFEST assay). ViraFEST used peptide pools to expand antigen-specific T cells before TCR sequencing. With respect to this clonotype: Its antigen is still unknown.

This chain joins TRBV7-2 and TRBJ2-1; a weak D match, TRBD2 (6 bases). The sequencing used CD4+ T cells from blood, cultured in vitro, collected about 7 months after SARS-CoV-2 vaccination. The sequence was obtained from a human donor who had recovered from COVID-19. The CDR3, as DNA: TGTGCCACCTCGCGGGGCCACGGCAATGAGCAGTTCTTC. Amino acid sequence: CATSRGHGNEQFF.